The 18 T cell receptor beta chains reported below all come from one sample, sequenced in a study of control samples from healthy donors and cancer patients. TCRdb's table, derived via immunoSEQ multiplex PCR, lists solely in-frame clones and lacks some. Of 35,000 to 50,000 clones in the sample, 70% to 90% were seen once. Input material: PBMCs. These receptors originate from a woman aged 60-70 years with lung cancer.

The chain uses TRBV5-1 and TRBJ2-3, with TRBD2 matching over 9 bases. CDR3 size: 19 residues. J was trimmed by 0 bases and V by 5 bases; bases with no gene match: 16. Germline CDR1 is SGHRS and CDR2 is YFSETQ. The CDR3 sequence: CASRRASGLADTSTDTQYF. The CDR3 DNA is TGCGCCAGCAGACGAGCCTCGGGACTAGCTGATACTAGCACAGATACGCAGTATTTT.

The V call is TRBV5-1, the J call TRBJ1-2, with 9 bases matching TRBD1. Germline assignment: CDR1 SGHRS and CDR2 YFSETQ. V dropped 3 bases and J dropped 8; count of bases not matched to a gene: 11. The CDR3 is made up of 15 amino acids. CDR3 in DNA: TGCGCCAGCAGCTCCTCCTCGGGACAGGGTGAAGGCTACACCTTC. Translation gives CASSSSSGQGEGYTF.

This clone was detected only once. The chain recombines TRBV5-4 with TRBJ2-7; D is unresolved. The V end lost 3 bases, the J end lost 3 bases, and 16 bases lay between the germline ends. The length of the CDR3 is 15 residues. Per germline, CDR1 SGHNT and CDR2 YYREEE (reference sequence). DNA for the CDR3: TGTGCCAGCAGCTCACTTCACGGTCAACACTACGAGCAGTACTTC. Its protein is CASSSLHGQHYEQYF.

There are a few counts of this clone. J is TRBJ2-2 and V is TRBV6-6; D call uncertain. V lost 7 bases and J lost 1, with 4 bases in between. The CDR3 contains 12 residues. Germline CDR1 and CDR2: MNHNY and SVGAGI (reference sequence). The CDR3 region has the DNA TGTGCCAGCAATCGGAACACCGGGGAGCTGTTTTTT. It is translated as CASNRNTGELFF.

This clone was counted only a few times. The chain is built from TRBV10-2 and TRBJ2-7, with 9 bases identical to TRBD2. The V segment lost 3 bases and the J segment 4 bases; nucleotides outside the gene matches: 13. Per germline, CDR1 WSHSY and CDR2 SAAADI. The length of the CDR3 is 17 residues. The CDR3 nucleotides read TGCGCCAGCAGTGACTTCGCGTCTAGCGGGGTTAAATACGAGCAGTACTTC. The encoded protein is CASSDFASSGVKYEQYF.

The chain employs TRBV7-9 and TRBJ2-1; 7 bases are a match to TRBD1. With 4 bases clipped from V and 5 bases from J, the junction kept 11 bases outside the gene matches. CDR1 is SEHNR and CDR2 is FQNEAQ in the germline V gene (reference sequence). The CDR3 is 16 residues long. CDR3 region: CASSSLKGARDNEQFF. The CDR3 region has the DNA TGTGCCAGCAGCTCATTGAAGGGGGCCCGGGACAATGAGCAGTTCTTC.

V gene TRBV7-6 combines with J gene TRBJ2-5; D might be TRBD2 (5 bases). Trimming pared 5 bases from V and 4 bases from J, leaving 23 bases between. Germline lookup yields CDR1 SGHVS and CDR2 FNYEAQ. The CDR3 is 17 amino acids. Here the CDR3 reads CASSPVTSHLGGETQYF. The CDR3 coding sequence is TGTGCCAGCAGCCCCGTAACTAGTCATCTCGGTGGAGAGACCCAGTACTTC. Full variable domain (rest looked up from reference TRBV7-6 and TRBJ2-5): GAGVSQSPRYKVTKRGQDVALRCDPISGHVSLYWYRQALGQGPEFLTYFNYEAQQDKSGLPNDRFSAERPEGSISTLTIQRTEQRDSAMYRCASSPVTSHLGGETQYFGPGTRLLVL.

J is TRBJ2-1 and V is TRBV7-3; the match to TRBD2 covers 7 bases. Unmatched junction bases numbered 8, after V lost 5 bases and J lost 1 base. CDR1 and CDR2 (germline): SGHTA, FQGTGA. The CDR3 consists of 16 residues. CDR3 sequence (DNA): TGTGCCAGCAGCAAAGGGAGCGGGAAATCCTACAATGAGCAGTTCTTC. Its translation: CASSKGSGKSYNEQFF. The full variable domain, in which reference TRBV7-3 and TRBJ2-1 provide the parts outside the CDR3, is GAGVSQTPSNKVTEKGKYVELRCDPISGHTALYWYRQSLGQGPEFLIYFQGTGAADDSGLPNDRFFAVRPEGSVSTLKIQRTERGDSAVYLCASSKGSGKSYNEQFFGPGTRLTVL.

The chain carries TRBV9 and TRBJ2-3; D may correspond to TRBD1 or TRBD2 (5 bases each). The germline V gene encodes CDR1 SGDLS and CDR2 YYNGEE. The CDR3 length is 16 residues. The V gene lost 2 bases and the J gene lost 6 bases, with 19 bases spanning the gap. DNA for the CDR3: TGTGCCAGCAGCGTGGGGACGGGTGTTTCCGGGGATACGCAGTATTTT. Encoded protein: CASSVGTGVSGDTQYF.

The rearrangement uses TRBV11-3 and TRBJ1-2, with D uncertain. This CDR3 comprises 15 residues. V shed 0 bases and J shed 6 bases, with 14 bases lying between them. Germline CDR1 is SGHNT and CDR2 is YENEEA. DNA of the CDR3: TGTGCCAGCAGCTTAGATCTATCCGTGGAAGATGGCTACACCTTC. This codes for CASSLDLSVEDGYTF.

DNA of the CDR3: TGTGCCAGCAGTTTACTGGAGCAAAACTATGGCTACACCTTC. Translated: CASSLLEQNYGYTF. This chain joins TRBV28 and TRBJ1-2; D remains unclear. The CDR3 extends over 14 amino acids. Germline V gene data show CDR1 as MDHEN and CDR2 as SYDVKM. The V gene lost 2 bases and the J gene lost 2 bases, with 9 bases spanning the gap.

This chain uses TRBV5-1 with TRBJ2-1; D call uncertain. CDR1 is SGHRS, CDR2 YFSETQ, per germline. The V end lost 4 bases, the J end lost 2 bases, and 13 bases lay between the germline ends. The CDR3 spans 15 residues. The CDR3 nucleotides are TGCGCCAGCAGCGTAGAGCGCCCACCCTACAATGAGCAGTTCTTC. Protein sequence: CASSVERPPYNEQFF.

The chain carries TRBV2 and TRBJ1-4; unclear D gene. V was trimmed by 7 bases and J by 3 bases, leaving 12 bases between them. The germline V gene encodes CDR1 SNHLY and CDR2 FYNNEI. The CDR3 sequence is 14 residues long. CDR3: CASKRFEANEKLFF. CDR3 nucleotides: TGTGCCAGCAAGAGGTTCGAAGCTAATGAAAAACTGTTTTTT.

This chain links TRBV3-1 (or the pseudogene TRBV3-2) with TRBJ2-3; D might be TRBD1 or TRBD2, each matching 5 bases. The CDR3 consists of 14 residues. Trimming removed 3 bases from V and 6 bases from J, with 13 bases in between. Germline V gives CDR1 LGHDT, CDR2 YNNKEL (reference sequence). CDR3 region: CASSQGTGTDTQYF. In nucleotides, the CDR3 is TGTGCCAGCAGCCAGGGGACGGGGACCGATACGCAGTATTTT.

J is TRBJ1-5 and V is TRBV7-2; 10 positions agree with TRBD1. The CDR3 length is 16 residues. J lost 2 bases, V lost 4 bases, and 5 bases had no gene match. In germline, CDR1 is SGHTA, CDR2 FQGNSA. CDR3 nucleotide sequence: TGTGCCAGCAGCTCGGGACAGGGGTTGGGCAATCAGCCCCAGCATTTT. This translates into CASSSGQGLGNQPQHF. The full variable domain, completed using reference TRBV7-2 and TRBJ1-5, is GAGVSQSPSNKVTEKGKDVELRCDPISGHTALYWYRQSLGQGLEFLIYFQGNSAPDKSGLPSDRFSAERTGGSVSTLTIQRTQQEDSAVYLCASSSGQGLGNQPQHFGDGTRLSIL.

The chain has TRBV18 and TRBJ1-6; TRBD1 matches at 9 bases. Trimming cost V 5 bases and J 5 bases; bases outside gene matches: 7. Germline V lookup: CDR1 KGHSH, CDR2 LQKENI. This CDR3 region has 16 residues. CDR3 amino acids: CASSTRDRVNNSPLHF. CDR3 bases: TGTGCCAGCTCAACCCGGGACAGGGTCAATAATTCACCCCTCCACTTT.

The V and J genes are TRBV28 and TRBJ2-7; maybe TRBD2 (6 bases). This CDR3 has 14 residues. Germline-derived CDR1 and CDR2 are MDHEN and SYDVKM. The ends were cut back, 6 bases at V and 3 bases at J, with 15 bases in the middle. The CDR3 DNA is TGTGCCAGCAGACCGCCTGGAGGGGTCTACGAGCAGTACTTC. Protein product: CASRPPGGVYEQYF.

J is TRBJ2-7 and V is TRBV7-9; D is perhaps TRBD2 (5 bases). The germline CDR1 and CDR2 sequences are SEHNR and FQNEAQ (reference sequence). This CDR3 region has 14 residues. With 3 bases removed from V and 5 bases from J, the gap between germline ends came to 14 bases. CDR3 residues: CASSFEGDGDEQYF. The CDR3 DNA is TGTGCCAGCAGCTTCGAGGGAGATGGAGACGAGCAGTACTTC. Full variable domain (missing parts from reference TRBV7-9 and TRBJ2-7): DTGVSQNPRHKITKRGQNVTFRCDPISEHNRLYWYRQTLGQGPEFLTYFQNEAQLEKSRLLSDRFSAERPKGSFSTLEIQRTEQGDSAMYLCASSFEGDGDEQYFGPGTRLTVT.